This T cell receptor (beta chain) was observed in a study of shared clonotypes between healthy human individuals. General study points: Among the subsets, naive ones generally showed larger estimated richness than memory ones.

Trimming took 7 bases from V and 5 from J; bases not matched to a gene: 9. Germline CDR1 is MRHNA and CDR2 is SNTAGT. The CDR3 totals 14 residues. The naive CD8 subset, CD45RO-negative cells positively selected for CCR7, excluded terminally differentiated effector memory CD45RA+ cells. Assay used: immunoSEQ multiplex PCR; TCRdb lists only in-frame clones, some missing. The sample records around 620,000 clones, 90% to 95% being singletons. On this clone itself: Antigen: not known.

The TCR originated in a woman under 40 in good health. The specimen sequenced was naive CD8+ T cells sorted from blood. This rearrangement joins TRBV6-4 to TRBJ2-3; TRBD2 aligns across 7 bases. CDR3 in amino acids: CASIREERVDTQYF. The CDR3 nucleotides read TGTGCCAGCATCCGGGAGGAGAGGGTAGATACGCAGTATTTT.